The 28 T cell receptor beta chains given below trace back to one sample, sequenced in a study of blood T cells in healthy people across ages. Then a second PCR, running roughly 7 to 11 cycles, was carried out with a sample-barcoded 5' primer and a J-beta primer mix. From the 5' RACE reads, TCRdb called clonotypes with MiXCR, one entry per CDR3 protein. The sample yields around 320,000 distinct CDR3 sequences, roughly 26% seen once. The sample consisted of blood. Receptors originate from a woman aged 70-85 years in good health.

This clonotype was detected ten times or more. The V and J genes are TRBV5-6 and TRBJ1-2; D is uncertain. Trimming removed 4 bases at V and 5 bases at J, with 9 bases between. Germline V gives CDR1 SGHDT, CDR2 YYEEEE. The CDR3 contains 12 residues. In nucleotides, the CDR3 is TGTGCCAGCAGCACAGAAGGTTATGGCTACACCTTC. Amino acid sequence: CASSTEGYGYTF.

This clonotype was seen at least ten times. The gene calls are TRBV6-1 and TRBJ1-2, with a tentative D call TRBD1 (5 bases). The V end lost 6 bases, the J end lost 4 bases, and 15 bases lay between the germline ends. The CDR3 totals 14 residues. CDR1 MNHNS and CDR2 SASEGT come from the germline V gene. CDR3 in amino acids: CASSLDGGGYGYTF. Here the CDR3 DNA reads TGTGCCAGCAGCCTCGACGGGGGAGGCTATGGCTACACCTTC.

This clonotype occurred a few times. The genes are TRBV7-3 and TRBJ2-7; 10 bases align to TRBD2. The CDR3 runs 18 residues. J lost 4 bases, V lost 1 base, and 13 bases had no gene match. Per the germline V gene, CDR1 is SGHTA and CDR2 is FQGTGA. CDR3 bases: TGTGCCAGCAGCTTAAGTTCCGGAGCTAGCGGGAGTTTATACGAGCAGTACTTC. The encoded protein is CASSLSSGASGSLYEQYF.

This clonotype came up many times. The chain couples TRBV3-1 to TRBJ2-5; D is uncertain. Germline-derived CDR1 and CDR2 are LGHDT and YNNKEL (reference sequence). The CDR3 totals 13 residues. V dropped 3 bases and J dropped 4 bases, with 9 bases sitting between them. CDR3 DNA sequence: TGTGCCAGCAGCCACAACCGCGGAGAGACCCAGTACTTC. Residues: CASSHNRGETQYF.

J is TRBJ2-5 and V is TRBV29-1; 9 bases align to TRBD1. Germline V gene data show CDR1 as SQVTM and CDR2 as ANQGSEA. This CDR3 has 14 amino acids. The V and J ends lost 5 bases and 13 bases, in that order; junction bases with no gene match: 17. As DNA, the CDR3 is TGCAGCGTTCGTCCCGGGACAGGGATGGAGGCCCGGTACTTC. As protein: CSVRPGTGMEARYF. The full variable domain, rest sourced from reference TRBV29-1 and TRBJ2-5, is SAVISQKPSRDICQRGTSLTIQCQVDSQVTMMFWYRQQPGQSLTLIATANQGSEATYESGFVIDKFPISRPNLTFSTLTVSNMSPEDSSIYLCSVRPGTGMEARYFGPGTRLLVL.

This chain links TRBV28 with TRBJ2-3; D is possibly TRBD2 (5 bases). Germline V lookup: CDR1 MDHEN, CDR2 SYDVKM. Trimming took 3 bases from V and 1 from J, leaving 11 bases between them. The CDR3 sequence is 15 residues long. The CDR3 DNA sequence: TGTGCCAGCAGTTTTGAGGGAGTAGGCACAGATACGCAGTATTTT. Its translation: CASSFEGVGTDTQYF.

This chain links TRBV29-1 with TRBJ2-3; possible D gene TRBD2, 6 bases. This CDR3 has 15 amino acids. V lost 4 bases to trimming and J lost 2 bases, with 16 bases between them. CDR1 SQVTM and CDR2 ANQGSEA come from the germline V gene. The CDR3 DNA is TGCAGCGTTGGGTCTCTCGGGGGAGCCACAGATACGCAGTATTTT. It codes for CSVGSLGGATDTQYF.

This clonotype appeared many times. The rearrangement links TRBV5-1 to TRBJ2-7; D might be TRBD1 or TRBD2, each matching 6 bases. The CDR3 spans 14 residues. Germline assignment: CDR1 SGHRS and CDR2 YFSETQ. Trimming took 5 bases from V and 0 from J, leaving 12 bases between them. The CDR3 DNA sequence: TGCGCCAGCAGGAGGGGGGACAACTCCTACGAGCAGTACTTC. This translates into CASRRGDNSYEQYF.

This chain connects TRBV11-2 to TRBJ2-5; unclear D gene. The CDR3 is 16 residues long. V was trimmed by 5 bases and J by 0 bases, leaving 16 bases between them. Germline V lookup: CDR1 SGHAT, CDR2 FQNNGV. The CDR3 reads CASSPNLRTYQETQYF. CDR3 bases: TGTGCCAGCAGCCCCAACCTCAGGACGTACCAAGAGACCCAGTACTTC.

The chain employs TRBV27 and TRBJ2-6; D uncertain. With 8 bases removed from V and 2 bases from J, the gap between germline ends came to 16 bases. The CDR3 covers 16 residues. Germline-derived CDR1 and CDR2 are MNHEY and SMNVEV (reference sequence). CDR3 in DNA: TGTGCCAGCCGTTCTGAGGAAGGGACTGGGGCCAACGTCCTGACTTTC. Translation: CASRSEEGTGANVLTF.

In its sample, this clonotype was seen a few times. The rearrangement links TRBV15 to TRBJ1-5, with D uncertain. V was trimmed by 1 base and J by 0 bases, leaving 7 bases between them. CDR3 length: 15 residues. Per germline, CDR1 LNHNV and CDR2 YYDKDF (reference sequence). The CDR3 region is CATSRVQISNQPQHF. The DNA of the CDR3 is TGTGCCACCAGCAGAGTTCAGATTAGCAATCAGCCCCAGCATTTT.

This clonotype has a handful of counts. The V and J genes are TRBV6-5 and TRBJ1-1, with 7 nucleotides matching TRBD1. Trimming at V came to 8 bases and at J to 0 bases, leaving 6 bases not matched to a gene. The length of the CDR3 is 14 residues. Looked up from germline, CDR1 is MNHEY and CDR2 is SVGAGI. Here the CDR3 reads CASRSTGLNTEAFF. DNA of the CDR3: TGTGCCAGCCGCTCGACAGGGTTGAACACTGAAGCTTTCTTT.

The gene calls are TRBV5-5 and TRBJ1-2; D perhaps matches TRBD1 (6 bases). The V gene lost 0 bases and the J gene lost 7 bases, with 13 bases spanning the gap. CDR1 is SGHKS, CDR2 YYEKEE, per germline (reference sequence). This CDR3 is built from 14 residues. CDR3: CASSLGGATSGYTF. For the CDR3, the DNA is TGTGCCAGCAGCTTGGGGGGGGCCACGAGTGGCTACACCTTC. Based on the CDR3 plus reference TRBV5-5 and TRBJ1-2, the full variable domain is DAGVTQSPTHLIKTRGQQVTLRCSPISGHKSVSWYQQVLGQGPQFIFQYYEKEERGRGNFPDRFSARQFPNYSSELNVNALLLGDSALYLCASSLGGATSGYTFGSGTRLTVV.

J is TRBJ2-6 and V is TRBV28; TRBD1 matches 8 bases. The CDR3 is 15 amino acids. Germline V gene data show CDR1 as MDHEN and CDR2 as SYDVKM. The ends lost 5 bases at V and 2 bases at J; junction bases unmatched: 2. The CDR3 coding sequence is TGTGCCAGCAGTCCAGGGGGCGCTGGGGCCAACGTCCTGACTTTC. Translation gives CASSPGGAGANVLTF.

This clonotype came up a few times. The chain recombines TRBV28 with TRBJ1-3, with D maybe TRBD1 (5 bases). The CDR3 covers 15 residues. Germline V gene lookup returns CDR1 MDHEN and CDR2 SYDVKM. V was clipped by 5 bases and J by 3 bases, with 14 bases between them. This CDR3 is CASSRGMGDGNTIYF. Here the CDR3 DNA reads TGTGCCAGCAGTCGCGGGATGGGGGATGGAAACACCATATATTTT.

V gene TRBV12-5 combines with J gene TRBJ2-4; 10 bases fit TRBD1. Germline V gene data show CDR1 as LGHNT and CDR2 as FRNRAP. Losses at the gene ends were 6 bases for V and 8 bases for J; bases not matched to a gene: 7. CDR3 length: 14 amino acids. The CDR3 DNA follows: TGTGCTAGTGGACCCCGGGACAGGGGTGACATTCAGTACTTC. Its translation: CASGPRDRGDIQYF.

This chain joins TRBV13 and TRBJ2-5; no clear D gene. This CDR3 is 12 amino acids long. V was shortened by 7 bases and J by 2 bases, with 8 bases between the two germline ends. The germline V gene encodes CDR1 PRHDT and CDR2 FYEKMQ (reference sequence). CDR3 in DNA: TGTGCCAGCATCTGGTCTCAAGAGACCCAGTACTTC. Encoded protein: CASIWSQETQYF.

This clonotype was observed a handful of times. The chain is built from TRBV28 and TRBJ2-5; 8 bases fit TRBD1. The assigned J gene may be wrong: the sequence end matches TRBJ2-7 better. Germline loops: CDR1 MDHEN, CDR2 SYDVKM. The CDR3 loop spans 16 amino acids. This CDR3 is CASSLEVDRASYEQYF. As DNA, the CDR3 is TGTGCCAGCAGCCTAGAGGTGGACAGGGCATCCTACGAGCAGTACTTC.

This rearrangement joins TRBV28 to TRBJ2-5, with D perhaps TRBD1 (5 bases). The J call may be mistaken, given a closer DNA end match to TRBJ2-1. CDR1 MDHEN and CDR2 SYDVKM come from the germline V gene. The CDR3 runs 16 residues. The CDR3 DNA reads TGTGCCAGCAGTTTGCCTAAAGGGGTACAAAGTAAGGGGCAGTTCTTC. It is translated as CASSLPKGVQSKGQFF.

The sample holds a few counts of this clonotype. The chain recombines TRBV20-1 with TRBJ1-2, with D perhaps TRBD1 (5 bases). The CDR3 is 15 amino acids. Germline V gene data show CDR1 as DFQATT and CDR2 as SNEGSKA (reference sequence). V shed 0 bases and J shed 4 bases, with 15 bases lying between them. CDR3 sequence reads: CSARDETANFYGYTF. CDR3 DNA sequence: TGCAGTGCTAGAGATGAGACAGCTAATTTCTATGGCTACACCTTC.

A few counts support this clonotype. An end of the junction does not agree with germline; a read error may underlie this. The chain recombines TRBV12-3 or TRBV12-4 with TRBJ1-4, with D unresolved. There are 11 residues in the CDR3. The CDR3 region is CASSFNEELFF. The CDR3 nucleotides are TGTGCCAGCAGTTTCAATGAAGAACTGTTTTTT.

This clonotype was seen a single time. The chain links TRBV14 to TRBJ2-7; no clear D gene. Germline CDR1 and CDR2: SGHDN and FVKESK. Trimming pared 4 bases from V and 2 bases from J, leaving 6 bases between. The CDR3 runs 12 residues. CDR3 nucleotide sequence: TGTGCCAGCAGCCGTTATACCTACGAGCAGTACTTC. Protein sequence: CASSRYTYEQYF.

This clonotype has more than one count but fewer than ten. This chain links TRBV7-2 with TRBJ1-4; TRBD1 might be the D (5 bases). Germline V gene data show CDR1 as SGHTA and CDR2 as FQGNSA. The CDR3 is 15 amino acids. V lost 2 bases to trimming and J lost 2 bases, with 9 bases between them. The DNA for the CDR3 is TGTGCCAGCAGCTTATTCCAGGGCACTAATGAAAAACTGTTTTTT. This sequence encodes CASSLFQGTNEKLFF.

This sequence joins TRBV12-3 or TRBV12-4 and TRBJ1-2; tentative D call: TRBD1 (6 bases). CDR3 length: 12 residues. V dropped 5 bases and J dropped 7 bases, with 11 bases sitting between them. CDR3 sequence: CASSSGGSGYTF. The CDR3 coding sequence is TGTGCCAGCAGTAGCGGGGGCAGTGGCTACACCTTC.

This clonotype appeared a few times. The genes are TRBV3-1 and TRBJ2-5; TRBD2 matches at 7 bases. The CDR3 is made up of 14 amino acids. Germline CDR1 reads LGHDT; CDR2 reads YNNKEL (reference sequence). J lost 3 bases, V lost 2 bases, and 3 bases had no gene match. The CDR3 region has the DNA TGTGCCAGCAGCCAATCTGGGGGGGAAGAGACCCAGTACTTC. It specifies CASSQSGGEETQYF.

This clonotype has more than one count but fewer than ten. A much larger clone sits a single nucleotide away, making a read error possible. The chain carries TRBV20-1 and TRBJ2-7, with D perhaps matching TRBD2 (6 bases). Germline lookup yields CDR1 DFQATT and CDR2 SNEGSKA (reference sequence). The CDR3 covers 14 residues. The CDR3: CSATGGPTDYGQYF. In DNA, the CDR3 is TGCAGTGCTACGGGCGGGCCCACGGACTACGGGCAGTACTTC.

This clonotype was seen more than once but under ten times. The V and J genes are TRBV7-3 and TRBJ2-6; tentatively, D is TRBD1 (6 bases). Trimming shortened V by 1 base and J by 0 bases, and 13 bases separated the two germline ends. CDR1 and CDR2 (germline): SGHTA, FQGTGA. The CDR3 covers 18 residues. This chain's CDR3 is CASSLKGVTSSGANVLTF. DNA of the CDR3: TGTGCCAGCAGCTTAAAGGGGGTGACCTCCTCTGGGGCCAACGTCCTGACTTTC. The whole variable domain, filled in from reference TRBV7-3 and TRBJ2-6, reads GAGVSQTPSNKVTEKGKYVELRCDPISGHTALYWYRQSLGQGPEFLIYFQGTGAADDSGLPNDRFFAVRPEGSVSTLKIQRTERGDSAVYLCASSLKGVTSSGANVLTFGAGSRLTVL.

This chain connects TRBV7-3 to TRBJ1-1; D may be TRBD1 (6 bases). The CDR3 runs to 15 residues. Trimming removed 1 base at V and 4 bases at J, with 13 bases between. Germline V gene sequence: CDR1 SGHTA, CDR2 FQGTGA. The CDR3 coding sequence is TGTGCCAGCAGCTTAAGTAACAGGGAGGGCACTGAAGCTTTCTTT. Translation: CASSLSNREGTEAFF.